This TCR beta chain came from a study of cytomegalovirus exposure and HLA in healthy donors. This CDR3 region has 15 residues. With V trimmed by 8 bases and J by 2 bases, 7 bases remained unmatched. Germline-derived CDR1 and CDR2 are MNHEY and SMNVEV (reference sequence). With 60 Vbeta and 13 Jbeta primers, the PCR was carried out. The repertoire was sequenced with immunoSEQ multiplex PCR; TCRdb's copy has only in-frame clones and lacks some. The sample shows around 150,000 clones, 61% of them seen only once. The clonotype originates from a male donor in good health and CMV-seronegative. V is TRBV27 and J is TRBJ2-1; 9 bases map to TRBD1. The sample taken for sequencing was PBMCs. The chain's CDR3 is CASASGQGPYNEQFF. CDR3 in DNA: TGTGCCAGCGCCTCTGGACAGGGGCCCTACAATGAGCAGTTCTTC.